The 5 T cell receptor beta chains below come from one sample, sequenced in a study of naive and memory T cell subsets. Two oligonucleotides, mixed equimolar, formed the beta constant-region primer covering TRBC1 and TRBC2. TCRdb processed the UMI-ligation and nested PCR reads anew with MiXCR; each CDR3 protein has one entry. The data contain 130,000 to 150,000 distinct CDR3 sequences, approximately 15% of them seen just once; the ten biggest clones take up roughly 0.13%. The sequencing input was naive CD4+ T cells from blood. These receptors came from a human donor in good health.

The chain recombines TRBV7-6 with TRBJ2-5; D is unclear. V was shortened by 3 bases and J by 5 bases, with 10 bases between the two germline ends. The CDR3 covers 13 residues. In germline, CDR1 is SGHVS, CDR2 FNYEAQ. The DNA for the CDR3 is TGTGCCAGCAGCTTTGGGTTAGTTGAGACCCAGTACTTC. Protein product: CASSFGLVETQYF.

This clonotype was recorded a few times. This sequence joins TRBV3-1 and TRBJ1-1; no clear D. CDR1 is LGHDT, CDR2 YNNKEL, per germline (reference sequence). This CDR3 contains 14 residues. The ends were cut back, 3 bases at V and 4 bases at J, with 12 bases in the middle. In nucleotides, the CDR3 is TGTGCCAGCAGCCAGCCTGCAGGTCGCACTGAAGCTTTCTTT. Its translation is CASSQPAGRTEAFF.

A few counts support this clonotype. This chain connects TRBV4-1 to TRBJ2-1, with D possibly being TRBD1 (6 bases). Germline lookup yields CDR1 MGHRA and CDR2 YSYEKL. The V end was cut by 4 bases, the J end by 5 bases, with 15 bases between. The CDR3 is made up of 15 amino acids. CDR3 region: CASSPIQTGNNEQFF. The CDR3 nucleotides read TGCGCCAGCAGCCCTATCCAGACAGGAAACAATGAGCAGTTCTTC.

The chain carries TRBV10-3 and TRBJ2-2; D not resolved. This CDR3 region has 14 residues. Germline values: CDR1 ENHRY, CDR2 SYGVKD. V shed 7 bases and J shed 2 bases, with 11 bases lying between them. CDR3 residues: CAINQRVNTGELFF. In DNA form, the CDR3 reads TGTGCCATCAACCAGCGAGTAAACACCGGGGAGCTGTTTTTT.

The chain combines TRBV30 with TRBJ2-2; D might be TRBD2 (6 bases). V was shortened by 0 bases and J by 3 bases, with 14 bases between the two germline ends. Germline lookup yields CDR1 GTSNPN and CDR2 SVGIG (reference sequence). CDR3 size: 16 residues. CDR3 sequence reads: CAWSVGSSGYTGELFF. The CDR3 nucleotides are TGTGCCTGGAGTGTCGGGAGTAGCGGCTACACCGGGGAGCTGTTTTTT.